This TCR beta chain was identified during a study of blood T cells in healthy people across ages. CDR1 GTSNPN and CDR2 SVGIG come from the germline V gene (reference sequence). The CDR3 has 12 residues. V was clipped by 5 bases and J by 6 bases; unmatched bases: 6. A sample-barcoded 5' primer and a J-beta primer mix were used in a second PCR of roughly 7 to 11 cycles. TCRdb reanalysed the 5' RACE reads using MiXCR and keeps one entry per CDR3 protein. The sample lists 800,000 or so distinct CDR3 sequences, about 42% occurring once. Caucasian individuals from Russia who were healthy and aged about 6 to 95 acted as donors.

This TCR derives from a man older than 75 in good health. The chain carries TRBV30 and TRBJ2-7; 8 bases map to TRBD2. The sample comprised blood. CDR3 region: CAWRRGGIEQYF. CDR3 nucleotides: TGTGCCTGGCGACGGGGGGGCATCGAGCAGTACTTC.